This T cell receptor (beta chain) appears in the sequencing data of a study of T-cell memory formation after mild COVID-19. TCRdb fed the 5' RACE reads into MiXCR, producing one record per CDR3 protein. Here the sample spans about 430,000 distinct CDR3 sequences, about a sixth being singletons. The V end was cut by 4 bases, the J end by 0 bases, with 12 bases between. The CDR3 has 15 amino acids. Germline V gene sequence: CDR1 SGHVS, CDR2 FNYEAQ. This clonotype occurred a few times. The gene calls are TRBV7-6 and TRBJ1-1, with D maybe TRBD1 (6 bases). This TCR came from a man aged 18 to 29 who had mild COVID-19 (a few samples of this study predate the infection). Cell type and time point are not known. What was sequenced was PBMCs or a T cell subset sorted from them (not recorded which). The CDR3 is CASSSQGGMNTEAFF. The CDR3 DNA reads TGTGCCAGCAGCTCACAGGGTGGAATGAACACTGAAGCTTTCTTT.